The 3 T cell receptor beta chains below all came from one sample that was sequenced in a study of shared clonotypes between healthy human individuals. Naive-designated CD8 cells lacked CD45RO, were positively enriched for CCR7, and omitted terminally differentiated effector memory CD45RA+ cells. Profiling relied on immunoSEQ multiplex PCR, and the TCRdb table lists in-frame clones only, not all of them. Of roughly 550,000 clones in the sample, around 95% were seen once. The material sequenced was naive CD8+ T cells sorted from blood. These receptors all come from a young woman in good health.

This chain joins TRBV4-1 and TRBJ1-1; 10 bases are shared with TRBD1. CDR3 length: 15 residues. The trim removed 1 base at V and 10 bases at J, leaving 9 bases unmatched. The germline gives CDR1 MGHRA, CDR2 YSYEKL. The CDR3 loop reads CASSQGQGAVAVAFF. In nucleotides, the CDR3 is TGCGCCAGCAGCCAAGGACAGGGGGCCGTGGCGGTAGCTTTCTTT.

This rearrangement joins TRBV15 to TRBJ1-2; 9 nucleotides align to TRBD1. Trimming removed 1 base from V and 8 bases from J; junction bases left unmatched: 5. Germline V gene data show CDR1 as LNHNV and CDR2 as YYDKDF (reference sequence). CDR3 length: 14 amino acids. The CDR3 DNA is TGTGCCACCAGCAGAGGGACAGGGGCTTTCGGCTACACCTTC. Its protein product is CATSRGTGAFGYTF.

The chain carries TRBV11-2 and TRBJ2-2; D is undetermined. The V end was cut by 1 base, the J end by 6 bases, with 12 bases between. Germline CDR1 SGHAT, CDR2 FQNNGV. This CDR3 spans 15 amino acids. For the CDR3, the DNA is TGTGCCAGCAGCTTAGGTCTGGGTGCTGCCGGGGAGCTGTTTTTT. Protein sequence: CASSLGLGAAGELFF.